What follows describes a single T cell receptor (beta chain). This CDR3 comprises 15 residues. Germline V lookup: CDR1 MNHNS, CDR2 SASEGT. V dropped 3 bases and J dropped 0; count of bases not matched to a gene: 3. This entry belongs to a study of OX40 agonist ivuxolimab in advanced cancers. At the level of the study: At 0.01 to 10 mg/kg, ivuxolimab was administered intravenously to patients every 2 weeks.

The protocol was immunoSEQ multiplex PCR, while the TCRdb copy is restricted to in-frame clones and leaves out a portion. Among tens of thousands of clones, about 87% were seen once, and the ten largest hold 30% to 35%. This TCR came from an adult with an advanced solid tumor such as melanoma, head and neck, liver or kidney cancer. Specimen: CD4+ or CD8+ T cells sorted from blood, collected in a trial of the OX40 agonist ivuxolimab. V gene TRBV6-1 combines with J gene TRBJ2-7, with 9 bases lining up with TRBD1. CDR3 amino acids: CASSEPGQGSYEQYF. The CDR3 nucleotides read TGTGCCAGCAGTGAGCCGGGACAGGGCTCCTACGAGCAGTACTTC.